The rows below give T cell receptor beta chains drawn from one sample of a study of blood T cell repertoires in COVID-19. Sequenced by immunoSEQ multiplex PCR; TCRdb stores in-frame clones only, minus some. This sample yields 200,000 to 250,000 clones, of which nearly 90% are seen a single time; 10% to 15% belongs to the top ten. Sequencing was carried out using peripheral blood. These receptors all come from a woman under 30 who had recovered from COVID-19. The CDR3 runs from the conserved cysteine through the conserved F or W. Fields, in order: clone size, D gene, V gene, J gene, CDR3 protein, CDR3 DNA. A D gene is named only where the DNA matches it firmly. Clone size is shown for a subset of rows, as once, few, many or a class of expanded clone.

-	-	TRBV25-1	TRBJ2-1	CASSESGRGSSYNEQFF	TGTGCCAGCAGTGAATCGGGCAGGGGAAGCTCCTACAATGAGCAGTTCTTC
once	-	TRBV4-3	TRBJ2-5	CASSQDSGVQETQYF	TGCGCCAGCAGCCAGGACAGCGGGGTCCAAGAGACCCAGTACTTC
-	-	TRBV5-1	TRBJ2-2	CASSLRGGLPNTGELFF	TGCGCCAGCAGCCTAAGAGGGGGACTACCAAACACCGGGGAGCTGTTTTTT
once	-	TRBV7-9	TRBJ2-5	CASSLVKGGRETQYF	TGTGCCAGCAGCTTAGTTAAGGGGGGGCGAGAGACCCAGTACTTC
-	-	TRBV5-1	TRBJ2-2	CASSARTATGELFF	TGCGCCAGCAGCGCTCGGACTGCCACCGGGGAGCTGTTTTTT
-	-	TRBV12-3/TRBV12-4	TRBJ1-2	CASRGGSGYTF	TGTGCCAGCAGGGGAGGATCTGGCTACACCTTC
-	TRBD2	TRBV5-1	TRBJ2-7	CASSPQAGKGYEQYF	TGCGCCAGCAGCCCGCAAGCGGGGAAGGGTTACGAGCAGTACTTC
-	-	TRBV2	TRBJ2-5	CASSAFRGQETQYF	TGTGCCAGCAGTGCTTTCAGGGGCCAAGAGACCCAGTACTTC
-	-	TRBV12-3/TRBV12-4	TRBJ1-1	CASSFAENTEAFF	TGTGCCAGCAGTTTTGCAGAGAACACTGAAGCTTTCTTT
-	-	TRBV13	TRBJ2-3	CASSLLGSLGTDTQYF	TGTGCCAGCAGCTTGCTCGGGAGCCTCGGCACAGATACGCAGTATTTT
many	TRBD2	TRBV5-1	TRBJ2-3	CASSSSPSGLTDTQYF	TGCGCCAGCAGCTCCTCCCCTAGCGGTTTGACAGATACGCAGTATTTT
-	TRBD1	TRBV5-1	TRBJ2-7	CASSLVGTGYYEQYF	TGCGCCAGCAGCTTAGTCGGGACAGGGTACTACGAGCAGTACTTC
-	-	TRBV15	TRBJ2-5	CATEDIRTSDYQETQYF	TGTGCCACCGAAGATATCCGGACTTCCGATTACCAAGAGACCCAGTACTTC
-	-	TRBV30	TRBJ2-1	CAWSPYVGGGDEQFF	TGTGCCTGGAGCCCCTACGTAGGTGGAGGCGATGAGCAGTTCTTC
-	-	TRBV6-2/TRBV6-3	TRBJ1-1	CASSYRVYGTEAFF	TGTGCCAGCAGTTACCGAGTGTACGGCACTGAAGCTTTCTTT
-	-	TRBV9	TRBJ2-5	CASSVGGQETQYF	TGTGCCAGCAGCGTCGGGGGTCAAGAGACCCAGTACTTC
once	-	TRBV12-5	TRBJ2-1	CASGLPGGGGPDNEQFF	TGTGCTAGTGGTTTGCCCGGGGGAGGCGGGCCCGACAATGAGCAGTTCTTC
few	TRBD1	TRBV4-3	TRBJ1-6	CASSHRPQGDSPLHF	TGCGCCAGCAGCCACCGGCCTCAGGGGGATTCACCCCTCCACTTT
once	TRBD2	TRBV9	TRBJ2-5	CASARTSGMQETQYF	TGTGCCAGCGCGAGGACTAGCGGGATGCAAGAGACCCAGTACTTC
-	-	TRBV3-1/TRBV3-2	TRBJ1-1	CASSPLRRGGTEAFF	TGTGCCAGCAGCCCCCTCCGGCGGGGGGGCACTGAAGCTTTCTTT
few	TRBD2	TRBV7-2	TRBJ2-7	CASTTGGVAGREQYF	TGTGCCAGCACAACTGGAGGGGTAGCGGGGCGCGAGCAGTACTTC
-	-	TRBV2	TRBJ2-1	CASSGGHAIGEQFF	TGTGCCAGCAGTGGGGGACACGCCATAGGGGAGCAGTTCTTC